Below are 21 T cell receptor beta chains sequenced from a single sample in a study of cytomegalovirus exposure and HLA in healthy donors. PCR used 60 Vbeta primers and 13 Jbeta primers. The assay was immunoSEQ multiplex PCR, and TCRdb's table has in-frame clones only and misses some. Altogether 150,000 to 200,000 clones are present, roughly 80% being singletons, with the ten largest covering 3.1%. The specimen was PBMCs. Every receptor here comes from a woman aged 40 to 55 in good health and CMV-seronegative.

This chain links TRBV12-5 with TRBJ1-5, with 10 nucleotides matching TRBD1. Germline CDR1 and CDR2: LGHNT and FRNRAP. The V gene end was trimmed by 5 bases and the J gene end by 0 bases; junction bases not matched to a gene: 4. The CDR3 totals 16 residues. The CDR3 nucleotides read TGTGCTAGTGGTAAAGGGACAGGGGATAGCAATCAGCCCCAGCATTTT. Translated, it gives CASGKGTGDSNQPQHF.

This rearrangement joins TRBV29-1 to TRBJ2-5, with TRBD2 matching over 8 bases. Judging by the DNA end, TRBJ2-7 fits better; the J call may be wrong. The CDR3 consists of 13 residues. In germline, CDR1 is SQVTM, CDR2 ANQGSEA. The CDR3 DNA reads as TGCAGCGTTGGGGCTAGCGGGCCCTACGAGCAGTACTTC. Its translation: CSVGASGPYEQYF.

This clone was recorded a few times. The chain joins TRBV5-1 to TRBJ2-3; D is perhaps TRBD2 (5 bases). V was shortened by 0 bases and J by 0 bases, with 14 bases between the two germline ends. Germline loops: CDR1 SGHRS, CDR2 YFSETQ. The length of the CDR3 is 17 residues. The CDR3 region is CASSLAATGSSTDTQYF. DNA for the CDR3: TGCGCCAGCAGCTTGGCAGCCACGGGATCTAGCACAGATACGCAGTATTTT.

J is TRBJ2-7 and V is TRBV5-6; D remains unclear. The CDR3 runs 12 residues. V dropped 6 bases and J dropped 2 bases, with 9 bases sitting between them. CDR1 and CDR2 (germline): SGHDT, YYEEEE. The CDR3 coding sequence is TGTGCCAGCACCTCAGAAGCCTACGAGCAGTACTTC. It is translated as CASTSEAYEQYF.

A word on this clone: An end of the junction does not agree with germline; a read error may underlie this. The chain employs TRBV2 and TRBJ2-7; 8 bases align to TRBD1. CDR3 length: 13 amino acids. CDR1 SNHLY and CDR2 FYNNEI come from the germline V gene. The CDR3 region has the DNA TGTGCCAGCACCCAGGGGGCTGCCTACGAGCGGTACTTC. Protein: CASTQGAAYERYF.

V is TRBV6-1 and J is TRBJ1-6; TRBD1 aligns across 10 bases. The germline CDR1 and CDR2 sequences are MNHNS and SASEGT. V was pared by 5 bases and J by 8 bases, with 3 bases of the junction left unmatched. The CDR3 has 14 residues. CDR3 sequence reads: CASSRQGADSPLHF. The CDR3 nucleotides read TGTGCCAGCAGTCGACAGGGGGCTGATTCACCCCTCCACTTT.

J is TRBJ1-3 and V is TRBV6-6; TRBD1 might be the D (6 bases). This CDR3 spans 14 amino acids. The V end lost 7 bases, the J end lost 7 bases, and 17 bases lay between the germline ends. Germline loops: CDR1 MNHNY, CDR2 SVGAGI (reference sequence). CDR3 bases: TGTGCCAGCACCTCAGGCAGGGGTAGGAACACCATATATTTT. Amino acid sequence: CASTSGRGRNTIYF.

The DNA for the CDR3 is TGTGCCAGCTCACCGAGAACCGAAAGGGGAGCTTTCTTT. Amino acid sequence: CASSPRTERGAFF. The J gene is TRBJ1-1, the V gene TRBV18; weak D call: TRBD1 (5 bases). CDR1 is KGHSH, CDR2 LQKENI, per germline. Trimming cost V 3 bases and J 10 bases, with 15 bases left between them. CDR3 length equals 13 residues.

The V and J genes are TRBV7-6 and TRBJ2-2, with 7 bases that match TRBD1. Unmatched junction bases numbered 6, after V lost 4 bases and J lost 4 bases. Germline-derived CDR1 and CDR2 are SGHVS and FNYEAQ. CDR3 length equals 15 residues. The CDR3 coding sequence is TGTGCCAGCAGCTCGGGACAGCCGGGCACCGGGGAGCTGTTTTTT. Translating gives CASSSGQPGTGELFF.

V usage is TRBV6-5 and J usage is TRBJ1-1, with 9 nucleotides matching TRBD1. In germline, CDR1 is MNHEY, CDR2 SVGAGI. The CDR3 totals 14 residues. The trim removed 7 bases at V and 4 bases at J, leaving 7 bases unmatched. The CDR3 here is CASISGGQGTEAFF. CDR3 in DNA: TGTGCCAGCATATCGGGGGGACAGGGCACTGAAGCTTTCTTT.

The chain joins TRBV6-5 to TRBJ2-7; TRBD2 agrees at 11 bases. J gave up 5 bases and V 5 bases, and 5 bases lay outside the gene matches. The CDR3 is 14 residues long. Germline CDR1 is MNHEY and CDR2 is SVGAGI. The CDR3 loop is CASSKRLAGNEQYF. CDR3 nucleotides: TGTGCCAGCAGTAAACGACTAGCGGGGAACGAGCAGTACTTC.

The rearrangement uses TRBV27 and TRBJ1-1; 7 nucleotides align to TRBD1. The CDR3 consists of 14 residues. The ends lost 4 bases at V and 4 bases at J; junction bases unmatched: 6. Germline-derived CDR1 and CDR2 are MNHEY and SMNVEV (reference sequence). The CDR3 DNA is TGTGCCAGCAGTTCAGACAGGGTTGGCACTGAAGCTTTCTTT. Amino acid sequence: CASSSDRVGTEAFF.

This clone was picked up a small number of times. V gene TRBV7-8 combines with J gene TRBJ1-1, with D perhaps TRBD1 (6 bases). V shed 4 bases and J shed 5 bases, with 17 bases lying between them. Germline V lookup: CDR1 SGHVS, CDR2 FQNEAQ. CDR3 length equals 15 residues. The CDR3 DNA reads TGTGCCAGCAGCTGGGGCGGGGGCAGGGTGACTGAAGCTTTCTTT. This sequence encodes CASSWGGGRVTEAFF.

The chain couples TRBV5-1 to TRBJ1-6, with D possibly TRBD1 on 6 matching bases. The CDR3 contains 16 residues. Trimming removed 3 bases at V and 7 bases at J, with 17 bases between. Looked up from germline, CDR1 is SGHRS and CDR2 is YFSETQ. CDR3 bases: TGCGCCAGCAGCTACGGTATGACAGGTGTAAATTCACCCCTCCACTTT. This encodes CASSYGMTGVNSPLHF. The variable domain in full, completed from reference TRBV5-1 and TRBJ1-6, reads KAGVTQTPRYLIKTRGQQVTLSCSPISGHRSVSWYQQTPGQGLQFLFEYFSETQRNKGNFPGRFSGRQFSNSRSEMNVSTLELGDSALYLCASSYGMTGVNSPLHFGNGTRLTVT.

This sequence joins TRBV4-1 and TRBJ1-5; D gene uncertain. V was shortened by 0 bases and J by 7 bases, with 10 bases between the two germline ends. This CDR3 region has 14 residues. Germline V gene data show CDR1 as MGHRA and CDR2 as YSYEKL. CDR3 DNA sequence: TGCGCCAGCAGCCAAGATCCGGCGCGGCAGCCCCAGCATTTT. It encodes CASSQDPARQPQHF.

This rearrangement joins TRBV5-6 to TRBJ2-3; 9 bases match TRBD1. The junction had 12 bases not matched to a gene; V was cut back by 0 bases and J by 1 base. The CDR3 is made up of 19 amino acids. The V gene's germline CDR1 is SGHDT and CDR2 YYEEEE. The CDR3: CASSLDTGGQGRRTDTQYF. CDR3 sequence (DNA): TGTGCCAGCAGCTTGGACACGGGGGGACAGGGACGTCGCACAGATACGCAGTATTTT.

This clone was picked up a small number of times. This chain uses TRBV9 with TRBJ2-7; D unresolved. The germline CDR1 and CDR2 sequences are SGDLS and YYNGEE. Trimming removed 0 bases from V and 1 base from J, with 8 bases in between. The CDR3 extends over 14 amino acids. The CDR3 protein is CASSVDFRSYEQYF. The CDR3, as DNA: TGTGCCAGCAGCGTAGATTTCAGGTCCTACGAGCAGTACTTC.

This sequence joins TRBV19 and TRBJ1-3; maybe TRBD1 (5 bases). This CDR3 spans 14 amino acids. The germline V and J ends were trimmed by 5 bases and 0 bases, with 8 bases remaining between them. Germline assignment: CDR1 LNHDA and CDR2 SQIVND (reference sequence). For the CDR3, the DNA is TGTGCCAGTAGTGCAGGGTACTCTGGAAACACCATATATTTT. Protein sequence: CASSAGYSGNTIYF.

The chain is built from TRBV5-6 and TRBJ1-5; TRBD1 matches 7 bases. CDR1 is SGHDT and CDR2 is YYEEEE in the germline V gene. CDR3 length equals 14 residues. V was clipped by 5 bases and J by 2 bases; unmatched bases: 4. In nucleotides, the CDR3 is TGTGCCAGCAGTTTTGGACAGGGCAATCAGCCCCAGCATTTT. This translates into CASSFGQGNQPQHF.

This chain uses TRBV28 with TRBJ1-2, with 9 bases aligning to TRBD1. Germline trimming cut 4 bases from V and 1 base from J; bases unmatched to any gene: 7. From germline, CDR1 is MDHEN and CDR2 SYDVKM. CDR3 length: 16 residues. The CDR3: CASSSGQGRNNYGYTF. The CDR3, as DNA: TGTGCCAGCAGTTCTGGACAGGGGCGTAATAACTATGGCTACACCTTC.

The genes are TRBV5-1 and TRBJ1-1, with D hard to call. The germline gives CDR1 SGHRS, CDR2 YFSETQ. This CDR3 contains 15 residues. V dropped 0 bases and J dropped 5 bases, with 14 bases sitting between them. In DNA form, the CDR3 reads TGCGCCAGCAGCTTGGGTGCGGGGTTGGAAACTGAAGCTTTCTTT. Its translation: CASSLGAGLETEAFF.